This T cell receptor (beta chain) was sequenced during a study of breast tumors, draining lymph nodes, adjacent tissues (dated by TCRdb to about 2016). Background for the entire study: Breast cancer patients provided tumor, adjacent nontumor tissue and axillary lymph nodes, and the study compared the TCR beta repertoires across these three sources. In human breast cancer, the study set out to evaluate how tumor, surrounding tissue and draining lymph node repertoires relate to one another and whether T cells may move between these sites. General findings and caveats noted by the study authors: Tumor and nontumor tissue repertoires were significantly more similar in luminal-like than in basal-like breast cancer. Tumors showed preferential V and J gene usage, and their T-cell repertoire diversity fell below that of lymph nodes yet above that of nontumor tissue. A scenario in which most tumor T cells derive from the lymph node and then expand within tumor tissue was judged to be consistent with the data. The study presented the conclusion that tumor T cells originate in lymph nodes as consistent with a hypothesis, not as something directly demonstrated.

From cysteine to phenylalanine, the CDR3 is 15 amino acids long. Only the CDR3 part of the read is kept: 45 bases, read in frame from the first base. V loses 5 bases of germline sequence and J loses 6 bases, and the interval between the two ends is 18 bases. Based on the germline V gene, the CDR1 and CDR2 sequences are SGDLS and YYNGEE. TCRdb names Illumina HiSeq 2000 as the instrument used. Multiplex PCR amplification was used to build the TCR beta chain libraries. The amplified TCR beta chain products were analyzed by high-throughput sequencing. TCRdb reworked the public reads: Q25 trimming with fastp, MiXCR clone assembly, productive beta chains retained. Here each entry gathers all rows of one CDR3 protein and keeps the most common genes and DNA. The sample data list around 25,000 distinct CDR3 sequences, and approximately 23% of these were observed just once. In total, the top ten clones hold roughly 14% of the sample.

The table lists this clonotype with many counts. This receptor's antigen is unknown. No base quality values were provided; no much bigger clone lies one nucleotide off. This receptor was taken from a female donor with breast cancer. Some clones in this sample may be carry-over from other donors' samples. Source material: breast tumor tissue. The chain links TRBV9 with TRBJ2-1; the D segment could be TRBD2, given 6 matching bases. The sequenced DNA is TGTGCCAGCAGTTGGGGTGGGGGAGCGGGCAATGAGCAGTTCTTC. Translated, it reads CASSWGGGAGNEQFF.